This T cell receptor beta chain came from a study of spatial heterogeneity in lung cancer. Study as a whole: Samples came from 65 to 75 TRACERx patients with untreated early-stage lung cancer. Two to three years after resection was the median timing of the follow-up PBMC samples, which were sequenced when available.

Every TCR cDNA molecule bore its own unique molecular identifier. TCRdb reanalysed the 5' RACE reads using MiXCR and keeps one entry per CDR3 protein. The table records under 150,000 distinct CDR3 sequences, over 9% of them present only once. Regarding time point: blood at routine non-recurrence follow-up after resection. No cell sorting; template was whole RNA from tumor, lung tissue or PBMC. The CDR3 totals 15 residues. Germline V CDR1 and CDR2: MDHEN, SYDVKM. Trimming pared 5 bases from V and 4 bases from J, leaving 16 bases between. This specimen was PBMCs, taken at follow-up. This chain connects TRBV28 to TRBJ2-3; a weak D match, TRBD1 (6 bases). The source is a male donor with early-stage non-small cell lung cancer. The DNA of the CDR3 is TGTGCCAGCAGTCCACAGGGTTCCGGCCCAGATACGCAGTATTTT. It yields the protein CASSPQGSGPDTQYF.